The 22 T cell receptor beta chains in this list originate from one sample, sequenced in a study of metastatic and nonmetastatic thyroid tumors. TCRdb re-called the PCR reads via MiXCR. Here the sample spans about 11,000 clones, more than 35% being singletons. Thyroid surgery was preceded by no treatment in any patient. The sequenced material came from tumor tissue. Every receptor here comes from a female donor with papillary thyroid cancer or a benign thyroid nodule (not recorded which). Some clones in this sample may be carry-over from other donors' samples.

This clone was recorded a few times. The CDR3 sequence: CASKTSGTSGYNEQFF. CDR3 in DNA: TGTGCCAGCAAGACGTCCGGGACTAGCGGATACAATGAGCAGTTCTTC. V usage is TRBV27 and J usage is TRBJ2-1, with TRBD2 identical over 11 bases. CDR1 is MNHEY, CDR2 SMNVEV, per germline (reference sequence). V shed 7 bases, J shed 4 bases, and the junction held 9 bases outside the gene matches. The CDR3 loop spans 16 amino acids.

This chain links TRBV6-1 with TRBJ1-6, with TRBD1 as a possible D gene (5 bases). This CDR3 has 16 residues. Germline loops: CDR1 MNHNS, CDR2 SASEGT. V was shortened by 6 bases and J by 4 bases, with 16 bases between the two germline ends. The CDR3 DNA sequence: TGTGCCAGCAGCCCCCTGGGGGACCCTTATAATTCACCCCTCCACTTT. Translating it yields CASSPLGDPYNSPLHF.

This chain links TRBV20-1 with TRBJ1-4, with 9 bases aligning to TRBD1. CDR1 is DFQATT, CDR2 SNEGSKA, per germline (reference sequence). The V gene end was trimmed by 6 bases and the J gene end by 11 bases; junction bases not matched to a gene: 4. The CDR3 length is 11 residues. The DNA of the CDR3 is TGCAGTGCGCGGGACAGGGTGAAACTGTTTTTT. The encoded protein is CSARDRVKLFF.

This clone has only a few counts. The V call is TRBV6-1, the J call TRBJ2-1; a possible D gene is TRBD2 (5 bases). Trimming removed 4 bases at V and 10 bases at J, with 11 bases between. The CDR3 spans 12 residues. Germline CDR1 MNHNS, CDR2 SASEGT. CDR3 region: CASSARPGEQFF. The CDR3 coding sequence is TGTGCCAGCAGTGCCCGCCCGGGAGAGCAGTTCTTC.

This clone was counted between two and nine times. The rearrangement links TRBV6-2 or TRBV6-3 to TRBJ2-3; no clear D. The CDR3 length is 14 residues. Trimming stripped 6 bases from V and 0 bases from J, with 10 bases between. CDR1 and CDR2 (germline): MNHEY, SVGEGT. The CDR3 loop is CASSLTTSTDTQYF. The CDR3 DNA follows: TGTGCCAGCAGCCTCACCACTAGCACAGATACGCAGTATTTT.

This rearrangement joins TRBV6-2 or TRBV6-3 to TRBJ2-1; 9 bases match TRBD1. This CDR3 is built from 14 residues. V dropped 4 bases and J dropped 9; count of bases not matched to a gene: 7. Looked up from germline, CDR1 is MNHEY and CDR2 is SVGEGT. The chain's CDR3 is CASSFGQGLGEQFF. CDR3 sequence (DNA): TGTGCCAGCAGTTTCGGACAGGGGCTCGGTGAGCAGTTCTTC.

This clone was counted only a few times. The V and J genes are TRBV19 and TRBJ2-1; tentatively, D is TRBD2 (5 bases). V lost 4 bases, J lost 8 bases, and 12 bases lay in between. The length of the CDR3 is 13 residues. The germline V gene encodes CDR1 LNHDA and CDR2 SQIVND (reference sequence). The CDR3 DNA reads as TGTGCCAGTAGTACCGGACTCGTCCATGAGCAGTTCTTC. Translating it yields CASSTGLVHEQFF.

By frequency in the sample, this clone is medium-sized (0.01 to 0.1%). The CDR3 sequence: CASSPRPLLANTGELFF. CDR3 sequence (DNA): TGTGCCAGCAGCCCCCGGCCCCTACTAGCGAACACCGGGGAGCTGTTTTTT. The rearrangement joins TRBV7-2 to TRBJ2-2; a possible D gene is TRBD2 (5 bases). The V and J ends lost 5 bases and 0 bases respectively, with 16 bases between them. The CDR3 loop spans 17 amino acids. The germline V gene encodes CDR1 SGHTA and CDR2 FQGNSA.

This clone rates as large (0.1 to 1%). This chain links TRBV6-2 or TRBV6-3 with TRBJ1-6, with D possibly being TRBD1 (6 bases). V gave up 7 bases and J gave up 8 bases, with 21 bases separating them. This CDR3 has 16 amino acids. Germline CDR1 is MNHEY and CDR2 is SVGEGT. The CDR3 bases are TGTGCCAGCACCCTAGGGCGCAGGGGACGGGATTCACCCCTCCACTTT. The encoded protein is CASTLGRRGRDSPLHF.

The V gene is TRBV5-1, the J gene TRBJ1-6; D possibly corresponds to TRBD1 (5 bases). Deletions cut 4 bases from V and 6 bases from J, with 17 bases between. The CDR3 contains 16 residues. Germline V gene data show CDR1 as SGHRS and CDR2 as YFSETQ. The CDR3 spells CASSPQQVRVNSPLHF. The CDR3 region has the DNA TGCGCCAGCAGCCCTCAACAGGTGCGAGTTAATTCACCCCTCCACTTT.

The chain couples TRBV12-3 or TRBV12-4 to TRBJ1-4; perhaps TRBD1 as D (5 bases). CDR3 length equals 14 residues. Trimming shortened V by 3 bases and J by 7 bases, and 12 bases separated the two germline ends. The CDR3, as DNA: TGTGCCAGCAGTTTTGCAGGGCTCGGTGAAAAACTGTTTTTT. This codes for CASSFAGLGEKLFF.

The CDR3 DNA reads TGTGCCTGGAGTGGGGGCCAGGGAAACTCACCCCTCCACTTT. This encodes CAWSGGQGNSPLHF. The chain uses TRBV30 and TRBJ1-6, with D possibly TRBD1 on 5 matching bases. V shed 1 base and J shed 10 bases, with 14 bases lying between them. CDR3 length: 14 residues. Looked up from germline, CDR1 is GTSNPN and CDR2 is SVGIG (reference sequence).

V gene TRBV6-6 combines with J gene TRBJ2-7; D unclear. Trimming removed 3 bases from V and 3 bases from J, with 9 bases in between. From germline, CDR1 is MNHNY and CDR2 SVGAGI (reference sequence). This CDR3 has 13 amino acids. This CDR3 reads CASSYSLYYEQYF. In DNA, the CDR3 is TGTGCCAGCAGTTATAGTCTTTACTACGAGCAGTACTTC.

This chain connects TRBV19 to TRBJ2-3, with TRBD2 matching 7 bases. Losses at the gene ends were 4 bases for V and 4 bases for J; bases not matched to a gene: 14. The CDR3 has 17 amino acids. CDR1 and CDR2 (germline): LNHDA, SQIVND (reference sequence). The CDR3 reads CASSNPPGARGADTQYF. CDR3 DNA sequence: TGTGCCAGTAGTAACCCCCCGGGAGCCCGGGGGGCAGATACGCAGTATTTT.

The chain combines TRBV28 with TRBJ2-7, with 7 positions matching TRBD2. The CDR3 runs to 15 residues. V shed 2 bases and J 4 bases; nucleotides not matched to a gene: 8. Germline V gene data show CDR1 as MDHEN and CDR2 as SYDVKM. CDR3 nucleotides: TGTGCCAGCAGTTTAGGTTTCGGGGGGACTTACGAGCAGTACTTC. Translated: CASSLGFGGTYEQYF.

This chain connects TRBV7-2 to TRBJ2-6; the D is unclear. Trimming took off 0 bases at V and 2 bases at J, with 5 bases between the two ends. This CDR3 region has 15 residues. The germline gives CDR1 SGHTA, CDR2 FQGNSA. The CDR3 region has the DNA TGTGCCAGCAGCTTAGCAGGCCCTGGGGCCAACGTCCTGACTTTC. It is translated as CASSLAGPGANVLTF. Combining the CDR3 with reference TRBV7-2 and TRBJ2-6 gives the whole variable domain GAGVSQSPSNKVTEKGKDVELRCDPISGHTALYWYRQSLGQGLEFLIYFQGNSAPDKSGLPSDRFSAERTGGSVSTLTIQRTQQEDSAVYLCASSLAGPGANVLTFGAGSRLTVL.

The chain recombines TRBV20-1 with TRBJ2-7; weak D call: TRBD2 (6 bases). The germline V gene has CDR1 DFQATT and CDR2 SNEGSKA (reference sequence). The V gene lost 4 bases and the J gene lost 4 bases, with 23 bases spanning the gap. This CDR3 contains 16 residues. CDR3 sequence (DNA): TGCAGTGCTACTCCCCCGGGACTCCCACGGGGTTACGAGCAGTACTTC. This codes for CSATPPGLPRGYEQYF.

This CDR3 is CASSLGEGGPYGYTF. CDR3 DNA: TGTGCCAGCAGCCTGGGGGAGGGTGGGCCCTATGGCTACACCTTC. V is TRBV7-9 and J is TRBJ1-2, with D maybe TRBD1 (5 bases). This CDR3 is built from 15 residues. Deletions cut 5 bases from V and 4 bases from J, with 17 bases between. In germline, CDR1 is SEHNR, CDR2 FQNEAQ (reference sequence).

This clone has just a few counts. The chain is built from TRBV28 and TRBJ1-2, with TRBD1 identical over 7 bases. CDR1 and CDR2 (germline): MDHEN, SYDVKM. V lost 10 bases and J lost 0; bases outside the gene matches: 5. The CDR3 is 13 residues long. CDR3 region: CAISTGANYGYTF. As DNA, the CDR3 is TGTGCCATCTCAACAGGGGCTAACTATGGCTACACCTTC.

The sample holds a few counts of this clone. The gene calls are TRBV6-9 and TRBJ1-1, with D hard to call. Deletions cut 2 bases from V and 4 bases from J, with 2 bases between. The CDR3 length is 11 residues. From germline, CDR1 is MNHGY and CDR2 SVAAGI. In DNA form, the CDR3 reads TGTGCCAGCAGTTATCCCACTGAAGCTTTCTTT. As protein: CASSYPTEAFF.

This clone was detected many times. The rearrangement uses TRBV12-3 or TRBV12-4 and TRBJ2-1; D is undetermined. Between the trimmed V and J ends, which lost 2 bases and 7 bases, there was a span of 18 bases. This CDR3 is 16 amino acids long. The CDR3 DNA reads TGTGCCAGCAGTTTACGCGAGACCCTCCTGAGGAATGAGCAGTTCTTC. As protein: CASSLRETLLRNEQFF.

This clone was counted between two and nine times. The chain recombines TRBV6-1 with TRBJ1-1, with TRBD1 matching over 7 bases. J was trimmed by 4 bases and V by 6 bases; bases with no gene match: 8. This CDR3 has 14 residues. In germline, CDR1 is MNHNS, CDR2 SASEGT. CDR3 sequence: CASRAGGGITEAFF. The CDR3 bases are TGTGCCAGCAGAGCAGGGGGGGGAATCACTGAAGCTTTCTTT.